These 18 T cell receptor beta chains originate from one sample sequenced in a study of identical twins. One entry per CDR3 protein, called by TCRdb with MiXCR from the 5' RACE reads. The data show hundreds of thousands of distinct CDR3 sequences, with 15% to 20% seen just once and roughly 13% held by the top ten. These records were also assigned to another study, of T cells expressing NK-cell markers.

Sample: PBMCs. These receptors originate from a woman younger than 30 in good health.

The chain couples TRBV6-1 to TRBJ1-5; a possible D gene is TRBD1 (5 bases). CDR3 length equals 14 residues. V was trimmed by 6 bases and J by 6 bases, leaving 15 bases between them. Looked up from germline, CDR1 is MNHNS and CDR2 is SASEGT. The CDR3 reads CASRAEGNSQPQHF. The CDR3 DNA reads as TGTGCCAGCAGGGCAGAGGGGAATAGTCAGCCCCAGCATTTT.

This clonotype came up a few times. The CDR3 is CASSQLRDSLYEQYF. CDR3 coding DNA: TGCGCCAGCAGCCAGCTCCGGGACAGCCTCTACGAGCAGTACTTC. The rearrangement links TRBV4-3 to TRBJ2-7; 7 nucleotides match TRBD1. This CDR3 is 15 amino acids long. The germline V gene encodes CDR1 LGHNA and CDR2 YSLEER. V lost 3 bases to trimming and J lost 3 bases; unmatched junction nucleotides: 8.

The chain couples TRBV3-1 to TRBJ1-1; unclear D gene. Trimming stripped 1 base from V and 4 bases from J, with 10 bases between. Germline lookup yields CDR1 LGHDT and CDR2 YNNKEL (reference sequence). The CDR3 runs 14 residues. The CDR3: CASSQGPVRTEAFF. The DNA for the CDR3 is TGTGCCAGCAGCCAAGGTCCAGTTCGCACTGAAGCTTTCTTT.

This clonotype was seen many times. The chain combines TRBV27 with TRBJ2-2; a possible D gene is TRBD1 (6 bases). The CDR3 covers 18 residues. The V end was cut by 7 bases, the J end by 3 bases, with 24 bases between. The V gene's germline CDR1 is MNHEY and CDR2 SMNVEV (reference sequence). The CDR3 region is CASTLHRDPRRYTGELFF. CDR3 nucleotides: TGTGCCAGCACCCTCCACAGGGACCCGCGACGATACACCGGGGAGCTGTTTTTT.

This rearrangement joins TRBV25-1 to TRBJ2-7; TRBD2 aligns across 12 bases. The germline V gene has CDR1 MGHDK and CDR2 SYGVNS. The V gene end was trimmed by 7 bases and the J gene end by 3 bases; junction bases not matched to a gene: 4. The length of the CDR3 is 14 residues. CDR3 DNA sequence: TGTGCCAGCACACTAGCGGGGGGTATCTACGAGCAGTACTTC. Its translation: CASTLAGGIYEQYF.

J is TRBJ2-5 and V is TRBV7-3; 11 bases are shared with TRBD2. The junction had 3 bases not matched to a gene; V was cut back by 5 bases and J by 4 bases. The germline gives CDR1 SGHTA, CDR2 FQGTGA. This CDR3 is built from 14 residues. The CDR3 region has the DNA TGTGCCAGCAGCCCTAGCGGGGGGTTAGAGACCCAGTACTTC. This sequence encodes CASSPSGGLETQYF.

Only a few counts were recorded for this clonotype. V and J are TRBV29-1 and TRBJ2-3, with TRBD1 matching over 9 bases. Trimming cost V 5 bases and J 4 bases; bases outside gene matches: 7. Looked up from germline, CDR1 is SQVTM and CDR2 is ANQGSEA. The CDR3 is 14 residues long. CDR3 sequence: CSVKQGAWPDTQYF. CDR3 nucleotide sequence: TGCAGCGTTAAACAGGGGGCATGGCCAGATACGCAGTATTTT.

The chain employs TRBV6-1 and TRBJ2-5; perhaps TRBD2 as D (5 bases). With 8 bases removed from V and 5 bases from J, the gap between germline ends came to 15 bases. Looked up from germline, CDR1 is MNHNS and CDR2 is SASEGT. The CDR3 runs 13 residues. For the CDR3, the DNA is TGTGCCAGCTACGGGATTTTAACGGAGACCCAGTACTTC. This gives the protein CASYGILTETQYF.

The chain recombines TRBV5-1 with TRBJ2-3, with 15 bases matching TRBD2. Germline V CDR1 and CDR2: SGHRS, YFSETQ. Trimming cost V 7 bases and J 4 bases; bases outside gene matches: 4. The CDR3 has 15 amino acids. CDR3 nucleotide sequence: TGCGCCAGCGGGGGACTAGCGGGGGGTTCAGATACGCAGTATTTT. It encodes CASGGLAGGSDTQYF.

This clonotype came up many times. This chain's CDR3 is CASSQDREDTQYF. The CDR3 DNA sequence: TGCGCCAGCAGCCAAGATCGGGAGGATACGCAGTATTTT. The chain links TRBV4-3 to TRBJ2-3; TRBD2 might be the D (6 bases). The CDR3 covers 13 residues. Germline lookup yields CDR1 LGHNA and CDR2 YSLEER. Trimming cost V 0 bases and J 6 bases, with 7 bases left between them.

This clonotype was recorded a few times. V is TRBV24-1 and J is TRBJ2-1; 11 nucleotides align to TRBD1. V trimming: 8 bases; J trimming: 7 bases; junction bases outside the gene matches: 9. The CDR3 is 15 residues long. Germline V gene data show CDR1 as KGHDR and CDR2 as SFDVKD. CDR3 region: CATNSGTGGRNEQFF. In nucleotides, the CDR3 is TGTGCCACCAATTCGGGGACAGGGGGTAGGAATGAGCAGTTCTTC.

The V and J genes are TRBV18 and TRBJ1-2; 8 bases line up with TRBD1. The germline V gene encodes CDR1 KGHSH and CDR2 LQKENI. The CDR3 consists of 14 residues. V shed 0 bases, J shed 8 bases, and the junction held 5 bases outside the gene matches. CDR3 amino acids: CASSPPDRVRGYTF. CDR3 sequence (DNA): TGTGCCAGCTCACCACCGGACAGGGTACGCGGCTACACCTTC.

This clonotype occurred many times. This sequence joins TRBV19 and TRBJ1-1; D ambiguous. Trimming left V 7 bases short and J 4 bases short, with 7 bases between. Germline V gives CDR1 LNHDA, CDR2 SQIVND (reference sequence). CDR3 size: 11 residues. CDR3 nucleotide sequence: TGTGCCAGTATATCATCCACTGAAGCTTTCTTT. Its protein is CASISSTEAFF.

The rearrangement links TRBV7-2 to TRBJ2-3; D gene unclear. The CDR3 covers 14 residues. Germline loops: CDR1 SGHTA, CDR2 FQGNSA. Trimming took off 1 base at V and 0 bases at J, with 5 bases between the two ends. For the CDR3, the DNA is TGTGCCAGCAGCTTAGAACCAAGCACAGATACGCAGTATTTT. It encodes CASSLEPSTDTQYF.

The rearrangement joins TRBV28 to TRBJ1-2, with D hard to call. V was shortened by 2 bases and J by 8 bases, with 15 bases between the two germline ends. The CDR3 is 14 amino acids. CDR1 and CDR2 (germline): MDHEN, SYDVKM. CDR3 amino acids: CASSLSQRSVGYTF. DNA for the CDR3: TGTGCCAGCAGTTTAAGCCAAAGGTCGGTAGGCTACACCTTC.

The chain joins TRBV10-3 to TRBJ2-1; 8 nucleotides line up with TRBD1. In germline, CDR1 is ENHRY, CDR2 SYGVKD. The V and J ends lost 4 bases and 8 bases, in that order; junction bases with no gene match: 13. This CDR3 comprises 16 residues. In nucleotides, the CDR3 is TGTGCCATCAGTGCTTGGGACAGGACCCCCGACGATGAGCAGTTCTTC. Translation: CAISAWDRTPDDEQFF.

This clonotype showed up just a few times. This rearrangement joins TRBV20-1 to TRBJ2-5; a weak D match, TRBD2 (5 bases). The CDR3 runs to 13 residues. Trimming stripped 7 bases from V and 3 bases from J, with 15 bases between. In germline, CDR1 is DFQATT, CDR2 SNEGSKA (reference sequence). CDR3 bases: TGCAGTGTGAGCCCAACGGGGAAAGAGACCCAGTACTTC. Protein: CSVSPTGKETQYF.

V and J are TRBV25-1 and TRBJ2-7; 9 nucleotides match TRBD1. Trimming took 5 bases from V and 3 from J; bases not matched to a gene: 5. This CDR3 is built from 14 residues. Germline values: CDR1 MGHDK, CDR2 SYGVNS. The CDR3: CASSQRDRVYEQYF. CDR3 bases: TGTGCCAGCAGTCAACGGGACAGGGTCTACGAGCAGTACTTC.